This T cell receptor beta chain was identified in a study of T cell responses to AZD1222 COVID-19 vaccine. Study context: Second doses were pooled across both intervals (about 4 or about 12 weeks). General study findings and limits: Repertoire sampling happened only post peak T cell response. Donors were mostly white British, more females; clonal diversity possibly underestimated.

Libraries were prepared by immunoSEQ multiplex PCR; TCRdb keeps only in-frame clonotypes and omits some of them. The table has approximately 120,000 clones, just over 90% seen once. As to this clone: Its antigen is still unknown.

Germline CDR1 reads MNHEY; CDR2 reads SMNVEV (reference sequence). The CDR3 sequence is 13 residues long. Trimming removed 5 bases from V and 6 bases from J, with 8 bases in between. This TCR was sampled from an adult in good health. V is TRBV27 and J is TRBJ1-6; D perhaps matches TRBD1 (6 bases). The material was peripheral blood, obtained on day 0 of AZD1222 vaccination. The CDR3 region has the DNA TGTGCCAGCAGTCTGGACAGTAATTCACCCCTCCACTTT. Translated, it gives CASSLDSNSPLHF.